This T cell receptor beta chain was obtained from a study of CD8+CD57+ T cells in acquired aplastic anemia. Study-wide background: DNA from sorted CD4+ and CD8+ cells averaged roughly 3.4 ug.

Only a few counts were recorded for this clonotype. It was genomic DNA that served as the template for profiling TCR beta VDJ and CDR3. One entry per CDR3 protein results from TCRdb running MiXCR on the reads. This sample has some 170,000 distinct CDR3 sequences; around 63% occur once, and the top ten carry about 44%. The V gene's germline CDR1 is DFQATT and CDR2 SNEGSKA (reference sequence). This CDR3 comprises 15 residues. V lost 0 bases and J lost 6; bases outside the gene matches: 8. Previously, flow cytometry had revealed CD8+CD57+ cell expansion in the patients chosen for sequencing. The gene calls are TRBV20-1 and TRBJ2-1, with 7 bases identical to TRBD2. The TCR originated in a human donor with aplastic anemia. The sample consisted of sorted CD4+, CD8+, or CD8+CD57+ T cells (not recorded which) from PBMCs. The CDR3 DNA follows: TGCAGTGCTAGAGATCAGACGGGAGGTCGCAATGAGCAGTTCTTC. Amino acid sequence: CSARDQTGGRNEQFF.